The 5 T cell receptor beta chains reported below all come from one sample, sequenced in a study of cytomegalovirus exposure and HLA in healthy donors. The PCR was carried out with 60 Vbeta primers and 13 Jbeta primers. Produced via immunoSEQ multiplex PCR; TCRdb's table is partial and in-frame only. In the table there are 150,000 to 200,000 clones, about 75% of which are singletons. The sample taken for sequencing was PBMCs. The origin of the receptors is a woman in her fifties or sixties in good health and CMV-seropositive.

This clone was detected only a few times. The V and J genes are TRBV7-2 and TRBJ1-2, with D tentatively TRBD1 (5 bases). The CDR3 totals 15 residues. Germline-derived CDR1 and CDR2 are SGHTA and FQGNSA. Trimming pared 7 bases from V and 4 bases from J, leaving 19 bases between. Here the CDR3 reads CASILGKRQSYGYTF. As DNA, the CDR3 is TGTGCCAGCATCCTGGGAAAGAGACAGAGCTATGGCTACACCTTC.

This clone has just one count. The chain uses TRBV7-9 and TRBJ2-3; TRBD2 might be the D (6 bases). This CDR3 has 13 amino acids. V gave up 5 bases and J gave up 2 bases, with 8 bases separating them. From germline, CDR1 is SEHNR and CDR2 FQNEAQ (reference sequence). The CDR3 region is CASSRGTTDTQYF. The CDR3 nucleotides read TGTGCCAGCAGCCGGGGGACCACAGATACGCAGTATTTT. Complete variable domain (other parts from reference TRBV7-9 and TRBJ2-3): DTGVSQNPRHKITKRGQNVTFRCDPISEHNRLYWYRQTLGQGPEFLTYFQNEAQLEKSRLLSDRFSAERPKGSFSTLEIQRTEQGDSAMYLCASSRGTTDTQYFGPGTRLTVL.

The CDR3 protein is CASSQIFLRTSGTSYEQYF. The DNA of the CDR3 is TGCGCCAGCAGCCAAATCTTTTTGCGGACTAGCGGGACCTCCTACGAGCAGTACTTC. The V call is TRBV4-1, the J call TRBJ2-7; 12 bases map to TRBD2. CDR3 length: 19 amino acids. CDR1 and CDR2 from the germline V gene are MGHRA and YSYEKL. V gave up 2 bases and J gave up 0 bases; unmatched junction bases: 11.

Remarks on this clone: The same CDR3 arises from other DNA sequences in this sample as well. The CDR3 nucleotides are TGTGCCAGCAGCTTAGAGACAGGGGGTCGGACTAATGAAAAACTGTTTTTT. Protein sequence: CASSLETGGRTNEKLFF. The chain joins TRBV7-9 to TRBJ1-4, with 9 bases identical to TRBD1. The CDR3 runs to 17 residues. CDR1 is SEHNR, CDR2 FQNEAQ, per germline (reference sequence). The V segment lost 1 base and the J segment 2 bases; nucleotides outside the gene matches: 5.

This clone was seen a handful of times. A read error is the likely source, as a far larger clone sits one nucleotide away. Other DNA sequences from this sample encode an identical CDR3 as well. V and J are TRBV4-1 and TRBJ2-7, with 9 bases aligning to TRBD2. Trimming cost V 4 bases and J 8 bases; bases outside gene matches: 9. This CDR3 has 14 residues. Germline CDR1 reads MGHRA; CDR2 reads YSYEKL. The CDR3 is CASSPTSGLVQQYF. The CDR3 DNA is TGCGCCAGCAGCCCGACTAGCGGTTTAGTTCAGCAGTACTTC.